Sequencing of this T cell receptor beta chain was carried out in a study of breast tumors, draining lymph nodes, adjacent tissues. Of note for this clonotype: Antigen specificity is unknown.

Study-wide findings and caveats: Tumor TCR diversity was below lymph nodes but above nontumor tissue. Data fit most tumor T cells coming from lymph node, expanding in tumor. The lymph node origin of tumor T cells was framed as consistent with a hypothesis, not demonstrated.

Breast cancer patients provided tissue from their axillary draining lymph nodes. Each CDR3 protein is one row after TCRdb ran MiXCR on the multiplex PCR reads. Here the sample spans 270,000 or so distinct CDR3 sequences, around 31% being singletons. The J segment lost 2 bases and the V segment lost 4 bases, leaving 9 bases of the junction unmatched. Per germline, CDR1 LGHNA and CDR2 YSLEER. This CDR3 is 17 amino acids long. The J gene is TRBJ2-7, the V gene TRBV4-3; 12 bases fit TRBD2. This clonotype was obtained from a female donor with breast cancer. Some clones in this sample may be carry-over from other donors' samples. Sequenced: axillary lymph node tissue. CDR3 loop: CASSPLTSGSGTYEQYF. The CDR3 DNA reads TGCGCCAGCAGCCCCCTGACTAGCGGGAGCGGAACCTACGAGCAGTACTTC.